The entry below gives a single TCR beta chain sequence along with its context. The ends lost 5 bases at V and 9 bases at J; junction bases unmatched: 8. CDR3 size: 14 residues. In germline, CDR1 is LNHDA, CDR2 SQIVND (reference sequence). The entry originates in a study of T cell changes during pregnancy in multiple sclerosis. The method was immunoSEQ multiplex PCR; TCRdb's version includes in-frame clones alone and lacks a portion of them. The sample contains tens of thousands of clones, about nine tenths of which appear only once. The chain carries TRBV19 and TRBJ2-1; 9 bases match TRBD2. Sequences were derived from peripheral blood, sampled before pregnancy. This TCR was recovered from a female donor with multiple sclerosis, enrolled in a pregnancy study. The DNA of the CDR3 is TGTGCCAGTAGTGAGGCGGGAGGGATTGGTGAGCAGTTCTTC. It translates to CASSEAGGIGEQFF.